These 21 T cell receptor beta chains share one sample of origin, sequenced in a study of monozygotic twins with inflammatory bowel disease. TCRdb re-called the 5' RACE reads and shows each CDR3 protein once, DNA omitted. This sample's table reports approximately 300,000 distinct CDR3 sequences. The material sequenced was blood. The receptors were gathered from a human donor with ulcerative colitis or Crohn's disease, or a healthy co-twin of an affected twin (not recorded which).

The gene calls are TRBV20-1 and TRBJ2-4; absent DNA, TCRdb's TRBD2 call cannot be checked. CDR3 length: 13 residues. Germline-derived CDR1 and CDR2 are DFQATT and SNEGSKA (reference sequence). The CDR3: CSTTREGLNIQYF.

CDR3 protein: CASSQERTEAFF. The V call is TRBV5-1, the J call TRBJ1-1. CDR3 length equals 12 residues. Looked up from germline, CDR1 is SGHRS and CDR2 is YFSETQ.

The chain links TRBV7-2 to TRBJ2-7; as DNA is missing, the TRBD1 call by TCRdb cannot be tested. Germline CDR1 reads SGHTA; CDR2 reads FQGNSA. The length of the CDR3 is 14 residues. CDR3 in amino acids: CASSPSGRGYEQYF. Supplemented by reference TRBV7-2 and TRBJ2-7, the full variable domain reads GAGVSQSPSNKVTEKGKDVELRCDPISGHTALYWYRQSLGQGLEFLIYFQGNSAPDKSGLPSDRFSAERTGGSVSTLTIQRTQQEDSAVYLCASSPSGRGYEQYFGPGTRLTVT.

V is TRBV6-2 or TRBV6-3 and J is TRBJ2-1. Germline V gene lookup returns CDR1 MNHEY and CDR2 SVGEGT. The CDR3 has 14 residues. The CDR3 loop is CASSYWTNYNEQFF.

The chain carries TRBV29-1 and TRBJ2-2; with no DNA, the TCRdb D assignment of TRBD1 cannot be verified. The germline V gene has CDR1 SQVTM and CDR2 ANQGSEA. The CDR3 contains 15 residues. The CDR3 sequence is CSVDGGQGLTGELFF.

The V call is TRBV27, the J call TRBJ2-7; as DNA is missing, the TRBD1 call by TCRdb cannot be tested. Per the germline V gene, CDR1 is MNHEY and CDR2 is SMNVEV (reference sequence). The length of the CDR3 is 14 residues. The CDR3 loop reads CASSLGTGYYEQYF.

The chain combines TRBV9 with TRBJ2-2. The CDR3 is 15 residues long. Germline V gene sequence: CDR1 SGDLS, CDR2 YYNGEE. CDR3: CASSVVSANTGELFF. Full variable domain (outside the CDR3, taken from reference TRBV9 and TRBJ2-2): DSGVTQTPKHLITATGQRVTLRCSPRSGDLSVYWYQQSLDQGLQFLIQYYNGEERAKGNILERFSAQQFPDLHSELNLSSLELGDSALYFCASSVVSANTGELFFGEGSRLTVL.

This chain joins TRBV6-6 and TRBJ2-1; TCRdb selects TRBD1, and the lack of DNA leaves this call unchecked. The CDR3 spans 13 residues. CDR1 is MNHNY, CDR2 SVGAGI, per germline (reference sequence). The chain's CDR3 is CASRTPVKDEQFF.

V usage is TRBV4-2 and J usage is TRBJ1-1; the D call from TCRdb, TRBD1, cannot be confirmed without DNA. Germline CDR1 and CDR2: LGHNA and YNFKEQ. The length of the CDR3 is 15 residues. The CDR3: CASSHVTGGRTEAFF.

The CDR3 loop is CSVVEGAVGNTIYF. The V gene is TRBV29-1, the J gene TRBJ1-3; the TRBD1 assignment by TCRdb is unverifiable without DNA. There are 14 residues in the CDR3. Per the germline V gene, CDR1 is SQVTM and CDR2 is ANQGSEA.

The rearrangement uses TRBV6-5 and TRBJ2-6. CDR3 size: 15 residues. Germline V gene lookup returns CDR1 MNHEY and CDR2 SVGAGI. The CDR3: CASSYRGSGANVLTF.

The rearrangement joins TRBV7-2 to TRBJ2-7; TCRdb gives TRBD2 as the D gene, but with no DNA this cannot be confirmed. CDR3 length: 15 amino acids. Germline V CDR1 and CDR2: SGHTA, FQGNSA. The CDR3 here is CASSISTSATYEQYF.

This chain links TRBV10-3 with TRBJ2-3; the D call from TCRdb, TRBD2, cannot be confirmed without DNA. Germline-derived CDR1 and CDR2 are ENHRY and SYGVKD. The CDR3 contains 14 residues. CDR3 protein: CAISEGGIGDTQYF.

This chain connects TRBV28 to TRBJ2-1; TCRdb returns TRBD1, unconfirmable since there is no DNA. This CDR3 comprises 13 residues. Germline loops: CDR1 MDHEN, CDR2 SYDVKM. CDR3 protein: CASSWTGPNEQFF.

This chain joins TRBV10-1 and TRBJ2-1. The CDR3 is made up of 17 amino acids. CDR1 is WNHNN, CDR2 SYGVQD, per germline (reference sequence). CDR3 sequence: CASSPTSSKSSYNEQFF.

This chain connects TRBV28 to TRBJ2-5; TCRdb gives TRBD1 as the D gene, but with no DNA this cannot be confirmed. CDR3 length: 16 amino acids. The germline V gene has CDR1 MDHEN and CDR2 SYDVKM. The CDR3 sequence: CASSFDPGQQQETQYF. The entire variable domain, with the rest obtained from reference TRBV28 and TRBJ2-5, is as follows: DVKVTQSSRYLVKRTGEKVFLECVQDMDHENMFWYRQDPGLGLRLIYFSYDVKMKEKGDIPEGYSVSREKKERFSLILESASTNQTSMYLCASSFDPGQQQETQYFGPGTRLLVL.

The rearrangement links TRBV10-3 to TRBJ2-7; TCRdb calls TRBD1, which cannot be checked without DNA. Germline CDR1 and CDR2: ENHRY and SYGVKD. The CDR3 length is 14 residues. CDR3: CAIRGPGGSYEQYF.

The chain links TRBV7-2 to TRBJ1-5; there is no DNA to check the TCRdb D call of TRBD1. CDR1 is SGHTA, CDR2 FQGNSA, per germline. This CDR3 has 13 residues. Here the CDR3 reads CASSSPLGQPQHF.

The chain employs TRBV18 and TRBJ1-6. Germline V gene data show CDR1 as KGHSH and CDR2 as LQKENI. The CDR3 has 14 amino acids. Here the CDR3 reads CASSPLAREQPLHF.

The gene calls are TRBV28 and TRBJ1-2. The CDR3 loop spans 14 amino acids. Germline assignment: CDR1 MDHEN and CDR2 SYDVKM. CDR3 sequence: CASKDIKGLYGYTF.

The chain uses TRBV4-3 and TRBJ2-1; TCRdb's D call of TRBD2 is untestable without DNA. Per germline, CDR1 LGHNA and CDR2 YSLEER. This CDR3 region has 15 residues. CDR3 sequence reads: CASSQASGAYNEQFF.